A single T cell receptor (beta chain) is shown here with its context. Its recognized antigen is unknown. Base qualities were left out, and no much larger clone turns up one base away. The data belong to a study of T cell repertoires in cytomegalovirus infection (dated by TCRdb to 2018 to 2020). Regarding the complete study: Recently identified HLA-C-restricted CMV epitopes, whose presentation resists viral immunomodulation, were targeted by peptide stimulations together with well-studied HLA-B-restricted epitopes. Donor HLA type was relevant to the analysis, because carriage of CMV infection together with the matching HLA type was indicated by public TCR beta signatures.

Study-wide conclusions, independent of this receptor: In the ex vivo response, HLA-C-restricted CMV-specific TCR beta clonotypes were dominant, and in two of eight donors the single most frequent clonotype came from this HLA-C-restricted group. Cumulative frequency of public TCR beta family members discriminated carriers of CMV infection plus the relevant HLA type in this cohort and an independent approximately 370-donor cohort.

TCRdb lists the instrument as Illumina HiSeq 1500. TCRdb applied fastp at Q25 and MiXCR to the public reads, then kept only in-frame beta chains. Every CDR3 protein is listed once, alongside the most common genes and DNA of its rows. In all, the sample holds about 83,000 distinct CDR3 sequences, and more than 20% of those were seen once. 50% of the sample lies in the top ten. The treatment or condition label, read with the paper, signifies: in vitro stimulation with specific CMV peptide epitopes to enrich CMV-specific T cells. Sequenced material: CD8+ T cells from cultured PBMCs, taken from culture after CMV antigen stimulation. This receptor was obtained from a human donor in good health (CMV status not recorded). Some clones in this sample may be carry-over from other donors' samples.

The DNA sequence follows: TGCGCCAGCAGCCAGGGACAGGGCGCTTACCAGCCCCAGCATTTT. Translation gives CASSQGQGAYQPQHF. This sequence uses TRBV4-3 and TRBJ1-5; TRBD1 matches 9 bases in the middle. V trim: 3 bases; J trim: 7 bases; unmatched bases: 7. The CDR3 covers 15 residues, taking in both the cysteine and the phenylalanine. The entry retains the CDR3 DNA only, 45 bases that are in frame from base 1. CDR1 and CDR2 are read off the germline V gene as LGHNA and YSLEER.